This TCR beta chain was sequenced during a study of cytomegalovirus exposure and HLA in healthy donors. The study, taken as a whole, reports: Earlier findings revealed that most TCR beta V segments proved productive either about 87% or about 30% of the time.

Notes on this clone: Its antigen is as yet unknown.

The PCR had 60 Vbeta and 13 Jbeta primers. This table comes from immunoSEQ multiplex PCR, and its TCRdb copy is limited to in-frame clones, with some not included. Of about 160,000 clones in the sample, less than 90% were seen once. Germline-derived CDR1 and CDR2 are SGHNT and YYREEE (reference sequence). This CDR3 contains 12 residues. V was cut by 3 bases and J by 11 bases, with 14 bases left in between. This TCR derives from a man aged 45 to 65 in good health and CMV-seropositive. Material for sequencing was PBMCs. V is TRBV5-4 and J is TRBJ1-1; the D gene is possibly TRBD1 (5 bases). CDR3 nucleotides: TGTGCCAGCAGCTACGACAGAGTTGTGGCTTTCTTT. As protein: CASSYDRVVAFF.